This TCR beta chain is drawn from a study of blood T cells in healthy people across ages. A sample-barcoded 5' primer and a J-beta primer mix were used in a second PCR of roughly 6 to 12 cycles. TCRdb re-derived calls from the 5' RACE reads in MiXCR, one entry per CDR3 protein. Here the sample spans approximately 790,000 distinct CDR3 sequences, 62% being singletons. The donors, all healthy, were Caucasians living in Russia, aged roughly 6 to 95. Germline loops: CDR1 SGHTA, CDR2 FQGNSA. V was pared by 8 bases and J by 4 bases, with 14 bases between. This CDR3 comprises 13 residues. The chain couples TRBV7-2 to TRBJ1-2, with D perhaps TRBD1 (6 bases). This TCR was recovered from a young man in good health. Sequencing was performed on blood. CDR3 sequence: CASGTSTIYGYTF. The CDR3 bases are TGTGCCAGCGGGACATCCACCATCTATGGCTACACCTTC.